The present TCR beta chain was sequenced within a study of CXCR3-negative and CXCR3-positive naive CD8 T cells. Concerning this clonotype: Its antigen is as yet unknown.

Sorting was done in triplicate for each CD8+ T cell subset (about 280,000 cells each). 5' RACE that incorporated UMI labels was used to prepare the TRB cDNA libraries. TCRdb re-analyzed the 5' RACE reads; it lists each CDR3 protein once, without DNA. There are 140,000 to 150,000 distinct CDR3 sequences in the sample, with under 0.35% held by the top ten. Study-level results: When CXCR3-positive naive cells were set against CXCR3-negative naive cells, the former had more hydrophobic TRB CDR3s. Naive cells, whether CXCR3-negative or CXCR3-positive, had similar TRBV-TRBJ usage, while memory cells differed.

Germline CDR1 reads SGHRS; CDR2 reads YFSETQ. The CDR3 loop spans 13 amino acids. This receptor was obtained from a human donor in good health. Some clones in this sample may be carry-over from other donors' samples. The sequencing input was naive CXCR3+ CD8+ T cells from blood. Specified subset: CD45RO-CCR7+CD27+CD95- naive CD8+ T cells expressing CXCR3 (TNR3+). The chain recombines TRBV5-1 with TRBJ1-2; TCRdb's D call, TRBD1, is unchecked because there is no DNA. The CDR3 reads CASSYGRGDGYTF.